This section outlines one TCR beta chain sequence together with its context. Its antigen remains unknown. This specimen belongs to a study of cytomegalovirus exposure and HLA in healthy donors. Turning to the study itself: The early release's HLA-typed donors yielded approximately 82 million unique TCRs. General observations from the study: A later analysis linked roughly 17,000 TCR beta sequences to HLA alleles at 0.05 false discovery rate.

This PCR relied on a set of 60 Vbeta primers and 13 Jbeta primers. Some clones are missing from TCRdb's copy, which holds only in-frame ones; the method was immunoSEQ multiplex PCR. The sample records approximately 140,000 clones, 63% being singletons. From germline, CDR1 is KGHSH and CDR2 LQKENI. Trimming stripped 0 bases from V and 2 bases from J, with 8 bases between. There are 14 residues in the CDR3. The V gene is TRBV18, the J gene TRBJ2-7; no definite D call. Sequencing was performed on PBMCs. This TCR was sampled from a woman in her sixties in good health and CMV-seropositive. CDR3 region: CASSPPVAAYEQYF. The CDR3 nucleotides read TGTGCCAGCTCACCACCGGTGGCGGCCTACGAGCAGTACTTC.